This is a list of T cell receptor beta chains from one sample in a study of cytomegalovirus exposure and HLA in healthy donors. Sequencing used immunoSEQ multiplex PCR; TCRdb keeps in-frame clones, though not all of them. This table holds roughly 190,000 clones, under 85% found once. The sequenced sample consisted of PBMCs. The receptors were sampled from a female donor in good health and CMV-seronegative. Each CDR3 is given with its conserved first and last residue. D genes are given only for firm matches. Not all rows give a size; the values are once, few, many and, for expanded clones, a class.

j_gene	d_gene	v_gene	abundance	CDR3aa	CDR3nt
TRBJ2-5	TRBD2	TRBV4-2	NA	CASSHPGLQETQYF	TGTGCCAGCAGCCACCCGGGACTACAAGAGACCCAGTACTTC
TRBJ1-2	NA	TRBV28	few	CASSTGGMGPYGYTF	TGTGCCAGCTCCACCGGAGGGATGGGACCCTATGGCTACACCTTC
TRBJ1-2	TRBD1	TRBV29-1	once	CSVEGQGKGYTF	TGCAGCGTTGAAGGACAGGGGAAGGGCTACACCTTC
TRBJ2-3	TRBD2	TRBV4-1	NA	CASSQTSGRVDTQYF	TGCGCCAGCAGCCAAACTAGCGGGAGGGTAGATACGCAGTATTTT
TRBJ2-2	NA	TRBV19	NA	CATSATGTGELFF	TGTGCCACCTCCGCAACAGGGACCGGGGAGCTGTTTTTT
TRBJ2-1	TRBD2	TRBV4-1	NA	CASSPRLAGVGYNEQFF	TGCGCCAGCAGCCCCCGACTAGCGGGAGTTGGATACAATGAGCAGTTCTTC
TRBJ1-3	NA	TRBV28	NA	CASTADTSSGNTIYF	TGTGCCAGCACCGCCGACACCTCCTCGGGAAACACCATATATTTT
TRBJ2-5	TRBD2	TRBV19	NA	CASSIEAGGQDFRQETQYF	TGTGCCAGTAGTATAGAAGCGGGGGGGCAAGATTTTAGACAAGAGACCCAGTACTTC
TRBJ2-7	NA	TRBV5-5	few	CASSLIQAYEQYF	TGTGCCAGCAGCTTGATACAGGCCTACGAGCAGTACTTC
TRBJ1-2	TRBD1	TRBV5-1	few	CASSFSDRAGYTF	TGCGCCAGCAGCTTCTCTGACAGGGCTGGCTACACCTTC
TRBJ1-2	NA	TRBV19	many	CASTEGIDGYTF	TGTGCCAGTACCGAGGGAATCGATGGCTACACCTTC
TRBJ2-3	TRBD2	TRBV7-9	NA	CASTPGGLVDTQYF	TGTGCCAGCACCCCGGGAGGTCTTGTAGATACGCAGTATTTT
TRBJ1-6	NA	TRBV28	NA	CASSLRVASPLHF	TGTGCCAGCAGCTTGAGGGTAGCTTCACCCCTCCACTTT
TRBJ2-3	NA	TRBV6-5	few	CASSRAGVGTDTQYF	TGTGCCAGCAGTAGGGCCGGGGTGGGCACAGATACGCAGTATTTT
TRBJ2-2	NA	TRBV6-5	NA	CASSPSPGELFF	TGTGCCAGCAGTCCCTCCCCCGGGGAGCTGTTTTTT
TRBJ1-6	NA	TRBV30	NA	CAWSVGNNSPLHF	TGTGCCTGGAGTGTTGGCAACAATTCACCCCTCCACTTT